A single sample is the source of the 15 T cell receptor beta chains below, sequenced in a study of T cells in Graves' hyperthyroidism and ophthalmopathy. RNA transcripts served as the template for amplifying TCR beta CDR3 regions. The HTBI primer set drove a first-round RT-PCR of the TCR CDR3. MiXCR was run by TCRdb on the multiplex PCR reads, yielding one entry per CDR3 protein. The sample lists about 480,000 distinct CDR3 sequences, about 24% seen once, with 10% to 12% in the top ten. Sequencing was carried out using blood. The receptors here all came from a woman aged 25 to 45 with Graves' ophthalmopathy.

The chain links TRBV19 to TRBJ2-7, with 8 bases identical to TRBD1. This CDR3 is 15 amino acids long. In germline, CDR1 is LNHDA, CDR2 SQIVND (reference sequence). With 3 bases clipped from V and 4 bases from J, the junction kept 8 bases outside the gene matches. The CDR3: CASSITGGGKYEQYF. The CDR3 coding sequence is TGTGCCAGTAGTATCACAGGGGGAGGAAAATACGAGCAGTACTTC. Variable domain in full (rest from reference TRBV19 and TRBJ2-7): DGGITQSPKYLFRKEGQNVTLSCEQNLNHDAMYWYRQDPGQGLRLIYYSQIVNDFQKGDIAEGYSVSREKKESFPLTVTSAQKNPTAFYLCASSITGGGKYEQYFGPGTRLTVT.

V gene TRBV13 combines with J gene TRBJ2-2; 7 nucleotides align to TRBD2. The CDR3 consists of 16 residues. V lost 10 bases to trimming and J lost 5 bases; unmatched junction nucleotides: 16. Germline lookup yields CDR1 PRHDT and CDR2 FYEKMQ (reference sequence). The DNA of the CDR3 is TGTGCCATCCCGCTATCGGGGGGACCAAATACCGGGGAGCTGTTTTTT. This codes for CAIPLSGGPNTGELFF.

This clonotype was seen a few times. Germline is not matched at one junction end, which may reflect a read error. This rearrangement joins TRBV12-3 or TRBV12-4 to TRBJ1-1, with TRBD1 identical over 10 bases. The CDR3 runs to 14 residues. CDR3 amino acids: CASSLSGQGREAVF. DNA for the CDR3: TGTGCCAGCAGTTTATCGGGACAGGGGCGTGAAGCTGTCTTT.

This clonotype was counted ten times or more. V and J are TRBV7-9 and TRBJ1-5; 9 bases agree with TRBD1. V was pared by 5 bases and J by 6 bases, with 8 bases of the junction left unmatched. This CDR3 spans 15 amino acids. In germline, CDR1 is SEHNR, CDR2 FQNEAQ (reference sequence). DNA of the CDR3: TGTGCCAGCAGCGTGGGACAGGGAGTCACTCAGCCCCAGCATTTT. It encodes CASSVGQGVTQPQHF.

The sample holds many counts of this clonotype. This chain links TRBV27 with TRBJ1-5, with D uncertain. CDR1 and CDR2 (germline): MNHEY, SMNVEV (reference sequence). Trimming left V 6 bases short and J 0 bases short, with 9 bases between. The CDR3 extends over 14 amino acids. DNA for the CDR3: TGTGCCAGCAGACGGACGGATAGCAATCAGCCCCAGCATTTT. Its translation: CASRRTDSNQPQHF.

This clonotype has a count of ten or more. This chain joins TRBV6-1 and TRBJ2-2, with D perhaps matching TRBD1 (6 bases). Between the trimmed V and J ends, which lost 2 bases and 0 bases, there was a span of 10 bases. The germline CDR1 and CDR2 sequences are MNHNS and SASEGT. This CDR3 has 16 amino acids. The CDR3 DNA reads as TGTGCCAGCAGTGAACCAACAGGGACGAACACCGGGGAGCTGTTTTTT. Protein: CASSEPTGTNTGELFF.

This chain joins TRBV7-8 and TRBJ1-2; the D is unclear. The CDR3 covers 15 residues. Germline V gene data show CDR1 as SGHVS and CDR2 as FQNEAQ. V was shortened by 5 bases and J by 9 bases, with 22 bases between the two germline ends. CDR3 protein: CASSIGGQAPHRYTF. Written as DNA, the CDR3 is TGTGCCAGCAGCATCGGAGGCCAGGCTCCCCATCGCTACACCTTC.

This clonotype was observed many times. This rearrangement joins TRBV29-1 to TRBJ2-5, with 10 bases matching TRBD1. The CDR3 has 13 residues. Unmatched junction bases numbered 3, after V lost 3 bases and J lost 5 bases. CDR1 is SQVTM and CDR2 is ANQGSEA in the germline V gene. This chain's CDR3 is CSVEKGQGETQYF. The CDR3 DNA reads TGCAGCGTTGAGAAGGGACAGGGGGAGACCCAGTACTTC.

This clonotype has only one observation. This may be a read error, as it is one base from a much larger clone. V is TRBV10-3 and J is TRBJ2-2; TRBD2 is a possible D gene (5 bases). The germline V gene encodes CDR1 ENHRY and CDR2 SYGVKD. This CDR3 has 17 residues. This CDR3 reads CAISESEPPKNTGELVF. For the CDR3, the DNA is TGTGCCATCAGTGAGTCGGAGCCACCGAAGAACACCGGGGAGCTGGTTTTT.

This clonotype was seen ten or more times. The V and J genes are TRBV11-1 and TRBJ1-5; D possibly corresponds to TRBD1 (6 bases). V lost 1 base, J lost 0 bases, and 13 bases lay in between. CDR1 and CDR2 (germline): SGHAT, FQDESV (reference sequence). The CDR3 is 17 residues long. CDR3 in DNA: TGTGCCAGCAGCTTAGTCCGGGACACGAATAGCAATCAGCCCCAGCATTTT. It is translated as CASSLVRDTNSNQPQHF. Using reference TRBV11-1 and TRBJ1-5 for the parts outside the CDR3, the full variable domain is EAEVAQSPRYKITEKSQAVAFWCDPISGHATLYWYRQILGQGPELLVQFQDESVVDDSQLPKDRFSAERLKGVDSTLKIQPAELGDSAMYLCASSLVRDTNSNQPQHFGDGTRLSIL.

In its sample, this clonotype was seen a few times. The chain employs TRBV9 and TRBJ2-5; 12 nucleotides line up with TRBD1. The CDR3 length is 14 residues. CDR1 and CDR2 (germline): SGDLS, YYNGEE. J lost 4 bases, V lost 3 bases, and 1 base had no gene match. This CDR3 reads CASSEGQGAETQYF. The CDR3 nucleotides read TGTGCCAGCAGCGAGGGACAGGGGGCAGAGACCCAGTACTTC.

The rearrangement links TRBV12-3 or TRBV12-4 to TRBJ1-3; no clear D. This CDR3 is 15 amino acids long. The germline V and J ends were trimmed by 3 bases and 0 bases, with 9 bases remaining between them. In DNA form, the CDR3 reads TGTGCCAGCAGTTTTAGGCGGAACTCTGGAAACACCATATATTTT. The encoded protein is CASSFRRNSGNTIYF.

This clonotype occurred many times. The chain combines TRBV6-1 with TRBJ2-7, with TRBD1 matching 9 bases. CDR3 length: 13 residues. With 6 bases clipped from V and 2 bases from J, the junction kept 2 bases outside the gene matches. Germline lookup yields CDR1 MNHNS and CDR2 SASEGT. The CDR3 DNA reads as TGTGCCAGCAGAAGGGACAGGGCCTACGAGCAGTACTTC. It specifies CASRRDRAYEQYF.

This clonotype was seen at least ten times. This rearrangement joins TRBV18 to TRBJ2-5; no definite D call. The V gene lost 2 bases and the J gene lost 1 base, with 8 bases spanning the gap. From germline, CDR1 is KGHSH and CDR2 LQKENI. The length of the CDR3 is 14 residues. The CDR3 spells CASSPGRRQETQYF. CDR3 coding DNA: TGTGCCAGCTCACCAGGCCGTCGCCAAGAGACCCAGTACTTC.

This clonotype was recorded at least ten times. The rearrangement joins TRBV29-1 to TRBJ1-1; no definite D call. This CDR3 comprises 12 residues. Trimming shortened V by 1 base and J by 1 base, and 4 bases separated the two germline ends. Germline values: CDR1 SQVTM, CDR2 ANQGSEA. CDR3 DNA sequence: TGCAGCGTTGAAGCCCCGAACACTGAAGCTTTCTTT. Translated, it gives CSVEAPNTEAFF.